The clone carrying this TCR beta chain was found a few times. Its target is unknown. The CDR3 spans 16 residues. V lost 4 bases and J 0 bases, leaving 15 bases between the germline ends. Germline loops: CDR1 SGHNT, CDR2 YYREEE (reference sequence). It was with a sample-barcoded 5' primer and a J-beta primer mix that a second PCR of roughly 7 to 12 cycles was run. TCRdb called the 5' RACE reads again in MiXCR, with one record for every CDR3 protein. Among approximately 670,000 distinct CDR3 sequences, 35% to 50% were seen once, and the ten largest hold about 32%. These data originate in a study of blood T cells in healthy people across ages. Study-level results: The fall in TCR beta diversity per million T cells was roughly linear with age.

This TCR was recovered from a man older than 75 in good health. The sample comprised blood. The V call is TRBV5-4, the J call TRBJ2-3, with D possibly being TRBD1 (6 bases). Here the CDR3 DNA reads TGTGCCAGCAGCCCCCGGACAGCAACTAGCACAGATACGCAGTATTTT. Protein: CASSPRTATSTDTQYF.